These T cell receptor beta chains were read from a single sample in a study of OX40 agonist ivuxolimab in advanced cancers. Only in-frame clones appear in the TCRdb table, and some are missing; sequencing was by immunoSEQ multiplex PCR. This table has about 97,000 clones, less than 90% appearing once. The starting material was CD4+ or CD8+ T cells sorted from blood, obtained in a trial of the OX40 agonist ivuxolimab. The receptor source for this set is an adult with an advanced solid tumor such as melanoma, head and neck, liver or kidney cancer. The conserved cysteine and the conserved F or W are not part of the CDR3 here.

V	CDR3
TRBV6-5	ASGSSYNSPLH
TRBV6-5	ASRPPRTYTGELF
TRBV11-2	ASSTSGNTIY
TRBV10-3	AISESGGRGETQY
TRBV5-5	ASRLASAGASNYGYT
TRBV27	ASSLQGLIYNEQF
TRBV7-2	ASSLNQGPSSNQPQH
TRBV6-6	ASSSSRSGDIQY
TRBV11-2	ASSPFGSIGTEAF
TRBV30	AWSIQGVMH
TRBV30	AWSVPDRWGTEAF
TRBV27	ASSLSAGISYEQY
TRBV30	AWSTLDRDQETQY
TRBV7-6	ASSPDGNYGYT
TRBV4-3	ASSQDLLYSYEQY
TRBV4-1	ASSQSSTGVRGNEQF
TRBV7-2	ASSPRGAPSSYNEQF
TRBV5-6	ASRGQGWTGELF